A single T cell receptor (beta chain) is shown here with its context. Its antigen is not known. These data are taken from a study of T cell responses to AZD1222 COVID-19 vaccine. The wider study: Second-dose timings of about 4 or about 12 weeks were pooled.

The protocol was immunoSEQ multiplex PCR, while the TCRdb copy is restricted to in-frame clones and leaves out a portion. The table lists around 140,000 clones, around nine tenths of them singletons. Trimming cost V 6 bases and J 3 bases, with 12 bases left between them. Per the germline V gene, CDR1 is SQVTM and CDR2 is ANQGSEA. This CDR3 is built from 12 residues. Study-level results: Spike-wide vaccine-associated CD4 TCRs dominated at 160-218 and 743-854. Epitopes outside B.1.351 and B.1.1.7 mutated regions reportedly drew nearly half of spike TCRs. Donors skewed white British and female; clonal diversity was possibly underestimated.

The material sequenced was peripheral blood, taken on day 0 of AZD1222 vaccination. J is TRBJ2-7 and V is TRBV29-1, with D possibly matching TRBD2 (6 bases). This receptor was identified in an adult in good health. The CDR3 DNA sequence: TGCAGCGTGGGACTTTCCGTCTACGAGCAGTACTTC. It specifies CSVGLSVYEQYF.